Below, 7 T cell receptor beta chains from the same sample are listed, as sequenced in a study of blood T cell repertoires in COVID-19. The method was immunoSEQ multiplex PCR; TCRdb's version includes in-frame clones alone and lacks a portion of them. The sample lists about 250,000 clones, more than 70% occurring once. The sequenced material came from peripheral blood. The source of these receptors is an elderly man with acute or convalescent COVID-19.

This chain connects TRBV7-4 to TRBJ2-7; tentative D call: TRBD2 (5 bases). The CDR3 length is 14 residues. Germline V gene data show CDR1 as SGHVT and CDR2 as SQSDAQ. The ends were cut back, 2 bases at V and 0 bases at J, with 8 bases in the middle. Here the CDR3 DNA reads TGTGCCAGCAGCTTACCGGGGATCTCCTACGAGCAGTACTTC. This gives the protein CASSLPGISYEQYF.

The chain recombines TRBV5-1 with TRBJ1-6; no clear D. In germline, CDR1 is SGHRS, CDR2 YFSETQ. The CDR3 loop spans 14 amino acids. Trimming took 0 bases from V and 8 from J, leaving 9 bases between them. Here the CDR3 reads CASSLDQADSPLHF. CDR3 bases: TGCGCCAGCAGCTTGGACCAGGCAGATTCACCCCTCCACTTT. Full variable domain (outside the CDR3, taken from reference TRBV5-1 and TRBJ1-6): KAGVTQTPRYLIKTRGQQVTLSCSPISGHRSVSWYQQTPGQGLQFLFEYFSETQRNKGNFPGRFSGRQFSNSRSEMNVSTLELGDSALYLCASSLDQADSPLHFGNGTRLTVT.

This chain links TRBV18 with TRBJ1-5; 11 nucleotides agree with TRBD1. Germline assignment: CDR1 KGHSH and CDR2 LQKENI. Trimming took 5 bases from V and 7 from J; bases not matched to a gene: 4. This CDR3 has 14 amino acids. The CDR3 nucleotides are TGTGCCAGCTCAGGACAGGGGGCAGAACAGCCCCAGCATTTT. Translated: CASSGQGAEQPQHF.

J is TRBJ1-2 and V is TRBV12-3 or TRBV12-4, with 7 bases lining up with TRBD1. This CDR3 has 12 residues. The trim removed 4 bases at V and 8 bases at J, leaving 4 bases unmatched. The DNA for the CDR3 is TGTGCCAGCAGTTCACAGGGGTTGGGCTACACCTTC. Residues: CASSSQGLGYTF.

The chain employs TRBV19 and TRBJ2-7, with 11 bases identical to TRBD2. The CDR3 has 19 amino acids. J gave up 2 bases and V 4 bases, and 16 bases lay outside the gene matches. Per germline, CDR1 LNHDA and CDR2 SQIVND (reference sequence). For the CDR3, the DNA is TGTGCCAGTAGTAGTCGGGGGGGACGCGGGACTAGCGGCCCCTACGAGCAGTACTTC. Translated: CASSSRGGRGTSGPYEQYF.

The chain is built from TRBV5-1 and TRBJ2-1; TRBD2 agrees at 9 bases. V lost 7 bases to trimming and J lost 10 bases; unmatched junction nucleotides: 21. The CDR3 length is 17 residues. Per germline, CDR1 SGHRS and CDR2 YFSETQ. The CDR3 DNA follows: TGCGCCAGCGGATCCAAGGCGGGGGGGCAAATAACAGGAGAGCAGTTCTTC. This encodes CASGSKAGGQITGEQFF.

The CDR3 spells CASSGGTSGGNGPGELFF. The CDR3 region has the DNA TGTGCCAGCAGCGGCGGGACTAGCGGGGGGAACGGGCCCGGGGAGCTGTTTTTT. The chain recombines TRBV9 with TRBJ2-2; 15 bases match TRBD2. The CDR3 extends over 18 amino acids. V lost 3 bases, J lost 6 bases, and 9 bases stayed unmatched. The V gene's germline CDR1 is SGDLS and CDR2 YYNGEE.